Below are 22 T cell receptor beta chains sequenced from a single sample in a study of neurological immune-mediated disorders. One entry per CDR3 protein results from TCRdb running MiXCR on the 5' RACE reads. The data show roughly 52,000 distinct CDR3 sequences, more than 5% seen once. Sequenced sample: CD4+ T cells from blood. These receptors were collected from a woman under 30 with multiple sclerosis.

This clonotype was seen many times. This rearrangement joins TRBV6-1 to TRBJ1-5; possible D gene TRBD1, 6 bases. The germline V and J ends were trimmed by 5 bases and 4 bases, with 12 bases remaining between them. Germline V gives CDR1 MNHNS, CDR2 SASEGT. The CDR3 spans 14 residues. The CDR3: CASSSQQGNQPQHF. The CDR3 coding sequence is TGTGCCAGCAGTTCTCAACAGGGAAATCAGCCCCAGCATTTT.

Many counts were recorded for this clonotype. V and J are TRBV20-1 and TRBJ2-1; TRBD2 aligns across 9 bases. CDR1 is DFQATT, CDR2 SNEGSKA, per germline (reference sequence). The CDR3 runs to 15 residues. V trimming: 6 bases; J trimming: 4 bases; junction bases outside the gene matches: 10. This CDR3 reads CSAKLAGNYYNEQFF. The CDR3 DNA is TGCAGTGCGAAACTAGCGGGCAATTATTACAATGAGCAGTTCTTC.

This clonotype was counted at least ten times. This chain uses TRBV20-1 with TRBJ1-1; D ambiguous. Looked up from germline, CDR1 is DFQATT and CDR2 is SNEGSKA (reference sequence). With 1 base removed from V and 3 bases from J, the gap between germline ends came to 9 bases. This CDR3 contains 13 residues. Here the CDR3 reads CSARGNWDTEAFF. The CDR3 nucleotides are TGCAGTGCTAGAGGCAACTGGGACACTGAAGCTTTCTTT.

This clonotype was detected many times. The chain combines TRBV20-1 with TRBJ1-1; D gene uncertain. With 3 bases removed from V and 9 bases from J, the gap between germline ends came to 8 bases. The germline V gene encodes CDR1 DFQATT and CDR2 SNEGSKA (reference sequence). This CDR3 comprises 10 residues. CDR3: CSASLVQAFF. CDR3 nucleotides: TGCAGTGCTAGCTTGGTCCAAGCTTTCTTT.

This clonotype was seen many times. CDR3: CASSPIAGGRDTQYF. The CDR3 coding sequence is TGCGCCAGCAGCCCTATAGCGGGAGGCAGAGATACGCAGTATTTT. The chain couples TRBV5-1 to TRBJ2-3, with 10 bases lining up with TRBD2. Losses at the gene ends were 4 bases for V and 5 bases for J; bases not matched to a gene: 7. CDR3 length equals 15 residues. CDR1 SGHRS and CDR2 YFSETQ come from the germline V gene. Full variable domain (missing parts from reference TRBV5-1 and TRBJ2-3): KAGVTQTPRYLIKTRGQQVTLSCSPISGHRSVSWYQQTPGQGLQFLFEYFSETQRNKGNFPGRFSGRQFSNSRSEMNVSTLELGDSALYLCASSPIAGGRDTQYFGPGTRLTVL.

J is TRBJ1-2 and V is TRBV5-4; D remains ambiguous. CDR1 is SGHNT and CDR2 is YYREEE in the germline V gene (reference sequence). This CDR3 spans 13 amino acids. V shed 0 bases and J shed 2 bases, with 5 bases lying between them. CDR3 DNA: TGTGCCAGCAGCTTGGCGTACAACTATGGCTACACCTTC. Its translation: CASSLAYNYGYTF. Based on the CDR3 plus reference TRBV5-4 and TRBJ1-2, the full variable domain is ETGVTQSPTHLIKTRGQQVTLRCSSQSGHNTVSWYQQALGQGPQFIFQYYREEENGRGNFPPRFSGLQFPNYSSELNVNALELDDSALYLCASSLAYNYGYTFGSGTRLTVV.

This clonotype occurred many times. The CDR3 bases are TGTGCCAGCAGCCGGGGGGACAGACACACCGGGGAGCTGTTTTTT. Translating gives CASSRGDRHTGELFF. The chain is built from TRBV28 and TRBJ2-2; D tentatively fits TRBD1 or TRBD2 (7 bases each). The V gene's germline CDR1 is MDHEN and CDR2 SYDVKM. V lost 6 bases, J lost 3 bases, and 14 bases lay in between. The CDR3 consists of 15 residues.

The rearrangement uses TRBV12-3 or TRBV12-4 and TRBJ1-2; D remains ambiguous. This CDR3 has 14 amino acids. V dropped 5 bases and J dropped 5 bases, with 15 bases sitting between them. CDR3 DNA: TGTGCCAGCAGTATCCGGGCCACTTCTTATGGCTACACCTTC. Translated: CASSIRATSYGYTF.

There are many counts of this clonotype. V gene TRBV7-9 combines with J gene TRBJ1-3, with D perhaps matching TRBD1 (5 bases). The CDR3 extends over 16 amino acids. With 1 base removed from V and 0 bases from J, the gap between germline ends came to 10 bases. Per the germline V gene, CDR1 is SEHNR and CDR2 is FQNEAQ (reference sequence). The CDR3 reads CASSLGRGSSGNTIYF. The CDR3 DNA reads TGTGCCAGCAGCTTAGGTCGGGGGTCCTCTGGAAACACCATATATTTT.

In its sample, this clonotype was seen a few times. The genes are TRBV18 and TRBJ1-1; no clear D gene. Germline V gene lookup returns CDR1 KGHSH and CDR2 LQKENI. The CDR3 is 14 amino acids. The V and J ends lost 2 bases and 1 base respectively, with 8 bases between them. The CDR3: CASSPNRQNTEAFF. The CDR3 nucleotides read TGTGCCAGCTCACCAAATCGGCAGAACACTGAAGCTTTCTTT.

This clonotype was counted many times. The DNA of the CDR3 is TGCAGTGCTAGAGAGACAGGGGGCAAGCTCACGAACTACAATGAGCAGTTCTTC. Protein sequence: CSARETGGKLTNYNEQFF. The J gene is TRBJ2-1, the V gene TRBV20-1; 10 nucleotides align to TRBD1. Germline V gene sequence: CDR1 DFQATT, CDR2 SNEGSKA (reference sequence). J was trimmed by 3 bases and V by 0 bases; bases with no gene match: 11. The CDR3 spans 18 residues.

This chain joins TRBV30 and TRBJ2-1, with D unclear. CDR3 size: 13 residues. Germline V gene sequence: CDR1 GTSNPN, CDR2 SVGIG (reference sequence). Trimming took off 0 bases at V and 4 bases at J, with 7 bases between the two ends. The CDR3 nucleotides are TGTGCCTGGAGTGTAGGTTTATACAATGAGCAGTTCTTC. It yields the protein CAWSVGLYNEQFF.

In this sample, this clonotype turned up many times. As DNA, the CDR3 is TGCGCCAGCAGCTTGGCGACGGGGTACGAGCAGTACTTC. Translation gives CASSLATGYEQYF. V gene TRBV5-1 combines with J gene TRBJ2-7, with D perhaps matching TRBD2 (5 bases). The V end was cut by 0 bases, the J end by 4 bases, with 8 bases between. The CDR3 has 13 residues. Germline V CDR1 and CDR2: SGHRS, YFSETQ.

In this sample, this clonotype turned up a few times. CDR3 amino acids: CASSPDRGGTDTQYF. The CDR3 DNA reads TGCGCCAGCAGCCCCGACAGGGGGGGCACAGATACGCAGTATTTT. This chain connects TRBV4-1 to TRBJ2-3; 9 bases fit TRBD1. V was clipped by 4 bases and J by 1 base; unmatched bases: 3. Germline V gene sequence: CDR1 MGHRA, CDR2 YSYEKL. This CDR3 has 15 residues.

Ten or more counts support this clonotype. The CDR3: CASSLVGRGYEQYV. CDR3 DNA: TGTGCCAGCAGCTTAGTGGGCAGGGGCTACGAGCAGTACGTC. The genes are TRBV7-2 and TRBJ2-7, with a weak D call TRBD1 (6 bases). Between the trimmed V and J ends, which lost 1 base and 3 bases, there was a span of 10 bases. In germline, CDR1 is SGHTA, CDR2 FQGNSA. The CDR3 runs 14 residues.

The chain uses TRBV30 and TRBJ1-1; tentative D call: TRBD1 (6 bases). This CDR3 region has 13 residues. CDR1 and CDR2 from the germline V gene are GTSNPN and SVGIG (reference sequence). With 3 bases removed from V and 0 bases from J, the gap between germline ends came to 8 bases. The CDR3 is CAWSGQLNTEAFF. The CDR3 DNA is TGTGCCTGGAGCGGACAGTTGAACACTGAAGCTTTCTTT.

This clonotype was found many times. The rearrangement joins TRBV20-1 to TRBJ2-7; no clear D. The CDR3 is 13 amino acids. Germline V gives CDR1 DFQATT, CDR2 SNEGSKA (reference sequence). Trimming cost V 6 bases and J 4 bases, with 16 bases left between them. The CDR3 DNA sequence: TGCAGTGCCCCGGGCCCCAACGGTTACGAGCAGTACGTC. Amino acids: CSAPGPNGYEQYV.

This clonotype was recorded at least ten times. The chain uses TRBV6-1 and TRBJ1-2, with D possibly matching TRBD1 (5 bases). Germline CDR1 is MNHNS and CDR2 is SASEGT. The CDR3 consists of 13 residues. The germline V and J ends were trimmed by 7 bases and 4 bases, with 13 bases remaining between them. The CDR3 is CASTQRDVYGYTF. CDR3 bases: TGTGCCAGCACTCAAAGGGACGTCTATGGCTACACCTTC.

This clonotype was detected ten times or more. The chain has TRBV20-1 and TRBJ1-1; TRBD1 is a possible D gene (5 bases). Germline V gives CDR1 DFQATT, CDR2 SNEGSKA (reference sequence). The CDR3 is made up of 14 amino acids. With 4 bases removed from V and 1 base from J, the gap between germline ends came to 13 bases. The CDR3 reads CSAKKFTGNTEAFF. The CDR3 coding sequence is TGCAGTGCTAAGAAGTTTACAGGGAACACTGAAGCTTTCTTT.

This clonotype was detected ten times or more. This chain links TRBV19 with TRBJ1-2; 7 bases map to TRBD1. The length of the CDR3 is 13 residues. The germline V gene encodes CDR1 LNHDA and CDR2 SQIVND (reference sequence). V shed 5 bases, J shed 4 bases, and the junction held 4 bases outside the gene matches. The CDR3 loop reads CASSSTGFYGYTF. The CDR3, as DNA: TGTGCCAGTAGTTCGACAGGGTTCTATGGCTACACCTTC.

This clonotype came up many times. The V and J genes are TRBV12-3 or TRBV12-4 and TRBJ2-6, with TRBD1 identical over 8 bases. There are 18 residues in the CDR3. The junction had 7 bases not matched to a gene; V was cut back by 3 bases and J by 0 bases. Written as DNA, the CDR3 is TGTGCCAGCAGTTTCTCCAGGGGGCTGAGCTCTGGGGCCAACGTCCTGACTTTC. This gives the protein CASSFSRGLSSGANVLTF.

This clonotype was seen at least ten times. The chain uses TRBV20-1 and TRBJ2-1; 9 positions agree with TRBD1. Losses at the gene ends were 6 bases for V and 4 bases for J; bases not matched to a gene: 7. The germline CDR1 and CDR2 sequences are DFQATT and SNEGSKA (reference sequence). The CDR3 covers 14 residues. CDR3 in amino acids: CSAKIQGAYNEQFF. The DNA for the CDR3 is TGCAGTGCGAAGATACAGGGGGCTTACAATGAGCAGTTCTTC.